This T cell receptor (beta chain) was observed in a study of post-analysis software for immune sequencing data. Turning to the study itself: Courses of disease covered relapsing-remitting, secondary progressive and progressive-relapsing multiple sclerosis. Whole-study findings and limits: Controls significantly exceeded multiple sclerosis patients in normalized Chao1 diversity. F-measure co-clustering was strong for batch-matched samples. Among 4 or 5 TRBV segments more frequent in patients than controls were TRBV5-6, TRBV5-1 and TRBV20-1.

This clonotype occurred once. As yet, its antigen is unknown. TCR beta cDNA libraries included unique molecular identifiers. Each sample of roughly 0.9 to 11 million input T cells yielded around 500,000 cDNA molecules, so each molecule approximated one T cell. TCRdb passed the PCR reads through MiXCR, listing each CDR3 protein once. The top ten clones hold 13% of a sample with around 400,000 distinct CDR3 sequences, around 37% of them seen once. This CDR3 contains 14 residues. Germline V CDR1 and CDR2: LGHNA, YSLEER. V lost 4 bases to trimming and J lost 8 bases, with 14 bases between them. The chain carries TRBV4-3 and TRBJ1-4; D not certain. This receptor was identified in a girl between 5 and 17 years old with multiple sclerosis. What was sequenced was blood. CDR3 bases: TGCGCCAGCAGCCCGGAACTTCCCCGGGAAAAACTGTTTTTT. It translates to CASSPELPREKLFF.